This is a list of T cell receptor beta chains from one sample in a study of STAT5B mutations in CD4+ large granular lymphocyte leukemia. This table comes from immunoSEQ multiplex PCR, and its TCRdb copy is limited to in-frame clones, with some not included. Among about 40,000 clones, roughly 79% were seen once, and the ten largest hold about 3.8%. The sequencing input was CD4+ T cells from blood buffy coats. These receptors were collected from a human donor in good health. CDR3s include the opening cysteine and the closing phenylalanine or tryptophan. Fields, in order: D gene, J gene, V gene, clone size, CDR3 DNA, CDR3 protein. A D gene is named only where the DNA matches it firmly. Clone size is given for some rows only: seen once, a few or many times, or a class if the clone is expanded.

>.|TRBJ2-1|TRBV6-5|.
TGTGCCAGCAGTTACTCGAGGGACTTTGTCCGCGAGCAGTTCTTC
CASSYSRDFVREQFF
>TRBD1|TRBJ2-7|TRBV4-3|.
TGCGCCAGCAGCCAAGATTCGACAGGGGTAGGGGAGCAGTACTTC
CASSQDSTGVGEQYF
>TRBD2|TRBJ2-7|TRBV5-4|.
TGTGCCAGCAGCACTATCGGACTAGCGGGAGGATCGTACGAGCAGTACTTC
CASSTIGLAGGSYEQYF
>.|TRBJ2-5|TRBV20-1|.
TGCAGTGCTAGAGACGGGGAGACCCAGTACTTC
CSARDGETQYF
>.|TRBJ1-1|TRBV29-1|.
TGCAGCGCCATCTCCCGGGGAGGGGGAATAATGAACACTGAAGCTTTCTTT
CSAISRGGGIMNTEAFF
>TRBD1|TRBJ1-1|TRBV6-1|.
TGTGCCAGCAGTGAAGGGGAGACAGGGAGCGCTTTCTTT
CASSEGETGSAFF
>TRBD1|TRBJ1-5|TRBV7-9|few
TGTGCCAGCAGCTTGACAGGGAATCAGCCCCAGCATTTT
CASSLTGNQPQHF
>TRBD2|TRBJ2-1|TRBV6-6|.
TGTGCCAGCAGGGACTTAGCGGGAGGGCTTATTGAGCAGTTCTTC
CASRDLAGGLIEQFF
>TRBD2|TRBJ2-7|TRBV7-2|.
TGTGCCAGCAGCTCGACTAGCGGGAGTCCTTACGAGCAGTACTTC
CASSSTSGSPYEQYF
>TRBD2|TRBJ2-2|TRBV7-6|.
TGTGCCAGCAGCCTACAAGGGACTAGCGGGGAGCTGTTTTTT
CASSLQGTSGELFF
>.|TRBJ2-7|TRBV11-3|.
TGTGCCAGCAGCTTAGGGACTCCTCGGGAGCAGTACTTC
CASSLGTPREQYF
>TRBD2|TRBJ2-7|TRBV7-2|.
TGTGCCAGCAGCCTAGGGCGGCTAGCGGGGCCCTCCTACGAGCAGTACTTC
CASSLGRLAGPSYEQYF
>TRBD1|TRBJ2-7|TRBV19|once
TGTGCCAGTACCACGACAGGGTCCCACGAGCAGTACTTC
CASTTTGSHEQYF
>.|TRBJ1-3|TRBV7-9|.
TGTGCCAGCAGCTTAGCGCTGATTGGGCTAAACACCATATATTTT
CASSLALIGLNTIYF
>.|TRBJ1-2|TRBV30|.
TGTGCCTGGACTGTACTTACAGGCTACACCTTC
CAWTVLTGYTF
>TRBD1|TRBJ2-7|TRBV10-3|.
TGTGCCATCAGCCACACCGGGACAGCAGGAGACGAGCAGTACTTC
CAISHTGTAGDEQYF
>.|TRBJ1-5|TRBV11-2|.
TGTGCCAGCAGCTTTACCATGGATAGCAATCAGCCCCAGCATTTT
CASSFTMDSNQPQHF
>.|TRBJ1-1|TRBV19|.
TGTGCCAGTAGTAACATCGGGTCCACTGAAGCTTTCTTT
CASSNIGSTEAFF
>TRBD1|TRBJ1-2|TRBV12-5|.
TGTGCTAGTGCTTCCGACAGGGGGCAACGGGGCTACACCTTC
CASASDRGQRGYTF
>TRBD1|TRBJ1-2|TRBV2|few
TGTGCCAGCAGTGAAGAGGGGGCGGTTGGCTACACCTTC
CASSEEGAVGYTF
>.|TRBJ2-6|TRBV5-4|.
TGTGCCAGCAGCTTGGTGGGAGCTGGGGCCAACGTCCTGACTTTC
CASSLVGAGANVLTF
>.|TRBJ2-6|TRBV21-1|few
TGTGCCAGCCGATCCCCGGACAACTCTGGGGCCAACGTCCTGACTTTC
CASRSPDNSGANVLTF
>TRBD2|TRBJ2-1|TRBV5-1|few
TGCGCCAGCAGCCCACTAGCGGTCAGCTCCTACAATGAGCAGTTCTTC
CASSPLAVSSYNEQFF
>.|TRBJ1-2|TRBV11-3|.
TGTGCCAGCAGCTTAGGGCCTGAGGGCTACACCTTC
CASSLGPEGYTF
>.|TRBJ1-1|TRBV30|.
TGTGCCTGGACCAGGGGAGGGACTGAAGCTTTCTTT
CAWTRGGTEAFF
>.|TRBJ1-5|TRBV19|.
TGTGCCAGTTTGGACGCTCCTTTTAGCAATCAGCCCCAGCATTTT
CASLDAPFSNQPQHF
>TRBD1|TRBJ1-4|TRBV27|.
TGTGCCAGCAGTCTCGACAGGGGTGGAACTAATGAAAAACTGTTTTTT
CASSLDRGGTNEKLFF
>.|TRBJ2-2|TRBV27|.
TGTGCCAGCAGTTTGGGGACCGGGGAGCTGTTTTTT
CASSLGTGELFF
>.|TRBJ2-2|TRBV6-6|.
TGTGCCAGCAGTTACCACGTCACCGGGGAGCTGTTTTTT
CASSYHVTGELFF
>.|TRBJ2-5|TRBV25-1|few
TGTGCCAGCAGTGAATCGGTTGGGACAAAAGAGACCCAGTACTTC
CASSESVGTKETQYF
>.|TRBJ2-7|TRBV5-4|.
TGTGCCAGCAGCTTCTCAGACAGATACGAGCAGTACTTC
CASSFSDRYEQYF
>TRBD1|TRBJ1-2|TRBV18|.
TGTGCCAGCTCACCACCATTCGACAGGGGGGCTTCGTATGGCTACACCTTC
CASSPPFDRGASYGYTF
>TRBD1|TRBJ1-2|TRBV2|.
TGTGCCAGCAGTGAAGCGGGGGGACAGGGCGGACGCTACACCTTC
CASSEAGGQGGRYTF
>TRBD2|TRBJ2-1|TRBV30|.
TGTGCCTGGAGTGTGACTAGCGGGGTTTACAATGAGCAGTTCTTC
CAWSVTSGVYNEQFF
>.|TRBJ1-5|TRBV10-1|.
TGCGCCAGCAGTGTCCTGGGACAAATATCTAGCAATCAGCCCCAGCATTTT
CASSVLGQISSNQPQHF
>.|TRBJ1-1|TRBV9|.
TGTGCCAGCAGGCGGACAGAAAACACTGAAGCTTTCTTT
CASRRTENTEAFF
>TRBD1|TRBJ1-1|TRBV6-5|.
TGTGCCAGCAGATCGGGCGACAGGGTGGTTGGAGCTTTCTTT
CASRSGDRVVGAFF
>.|TRBJ2-7|TRBV2|.
TGTGCCAGCACTACCTTGACAGGATTGGCGGAGCAGTACTTC
CASTTLTGLAEQYF
>TRBD2|TRBJ2-2|TRBV10-2|.
TGCGCCAGCAGTGAGTCCTATTATCTAGCGGGGGTCAACACCGGGGAGCTGTTTTTT
CASSESYYLAGVNTGELFF
>TRBD1|TRBJ1-2|TRBV5-4|few
TGTGCCAGCAGCTTGACCGGGACAGGGAAGGGCTACACCTTC
CASSLTGTGKGYTF
>TRBD2|TRBJ2-5|TRBV10-3|.
TGTGCCATCAGTGAGAGCGGGGGGGCGTTGGAGACCCAGTACTTC
CAISESGGALETQYF
>.|TRBJ2-1|TRBV21-1|.
TGTGCCAGCAGCAGATACACGAAGCCCTATAATGAGCAGTTCTTC
CASSRYTKPYNEQFF
>TRBD1|TRBJ2-6|TRBV19|.
TGTGCCAGTAGTCCAAGGACAGGGGAGGCTGGGGCCAACGTCCTGACTTTC
CASSPRTGEAGANVLTF
>.|TRBJ2-7|TRBV14|once
TGTGCCAGCAGCCAAGGGGACTCCATCTTTTCTGAGCAGTACTTC
CASSQGDSIFSEQYF
>.|TRBJ2-1|TRBV27|.
TGTGCCAGCAGTCCGACAGTCTCCTACAATGAGCAGTTCTTC
CASSPTVSYNEQFF
>.|TRBJ2-3|TRBV11-3|.
TGTGCCAGCAGCTCCACAGATACGCAGTATTTT
CASSSTDTQYF
>.|TRBJ2-5|TRBV27|.
TGTGCCAGCGGCCGGGATACCACGGTGGGAGAGACCCAGTACTTC
CASGRDTTVGETQYF
>.|TRBJ1-2|TRBV29-1|.
TGCAGCGTTCCCAGCGGGGTAGCTAACTATGGCTACACCTTC
CSVPSGVANYGYTF